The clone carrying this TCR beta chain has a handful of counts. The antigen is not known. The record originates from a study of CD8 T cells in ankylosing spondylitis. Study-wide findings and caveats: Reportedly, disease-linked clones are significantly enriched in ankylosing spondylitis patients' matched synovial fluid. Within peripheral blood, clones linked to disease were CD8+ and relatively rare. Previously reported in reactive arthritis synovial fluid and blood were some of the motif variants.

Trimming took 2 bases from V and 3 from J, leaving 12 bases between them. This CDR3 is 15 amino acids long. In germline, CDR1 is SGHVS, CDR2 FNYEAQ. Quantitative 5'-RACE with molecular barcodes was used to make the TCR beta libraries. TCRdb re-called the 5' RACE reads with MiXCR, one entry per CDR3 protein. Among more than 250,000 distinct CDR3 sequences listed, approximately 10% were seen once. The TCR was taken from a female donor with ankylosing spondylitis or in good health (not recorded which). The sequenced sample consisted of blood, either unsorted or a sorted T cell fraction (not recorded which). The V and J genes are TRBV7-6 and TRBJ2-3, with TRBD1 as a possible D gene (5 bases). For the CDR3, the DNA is TGTGCCAGCAGCTTATCTTGGGCAGGGACAGATACGCAGTATTTT. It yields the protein CASSLSWAGTDTQYF.